These 10 T cell receptor beta chains came from one sample sequenced in a study of T cell responses to AZD1222 COVID-19 vaccine. Profiled with immunoSEQ multiplex PCR; TCRdb holds only in-frame clones, not every one. The profile shows 120,000 or so clones, 70% to 90% of them singletons. The sequencing here drew on peripheral blood, taken 28 days after the second AZD1222 dose. Source of these receptors: an adult who received the AZD1222 COVID-19 vaccine.

This chain joins TRBV6-1 and TRBJ2-1, with 8 bases that match TRBD2. The CDR3 covers 15 residues. Germline-derived CDR1 and CDR2 are MNHNS and SASEGT. Trimming removed 1 base from V and 5 bases from J; junction bases left unmatched: 4. The CDR3 sequence is CASSEGTSPHNEQFF. The CDR3 DNA reads as TGTGCCAGCAGTGAAGGGACTAGCCCCCACAATGAGCAGTTCTTC.

This chain uses TRBV6-5 with TRBJ2-7, with D possibly being TRBD2 (6 bases). The germline V gene has CDR1 MNHEY and CDR2 SVGAGI. The CDR3 extends over 15 amino acids. Trimming removed 5 bases from V and 2 bases from J, with 16 bases in between. The CDR3 region has the DNA TGTGCCAGCAGTAATCGACTAGGAGGAGCCTACGAGCAGTACTTC. Its protein product is CASSNRLGGAYEQYF.

This clone was detected a few times. The chain carries TRBV6-5 and TRBJ2-1, with a tentative D call TRBD2 (5 bases). The germline CDR1 and CDR2 sequences are MNHEY and SVGAGI. With 10 bases removed from V and 4 bases from J, the gap between germline ends came to 14 bases. The CDR3 runs to 13 residues. The CDR3 here is CATPTGFYNEQFF. DNA for the CDR3: TGTGCCACCCCAACGGGGTTTTACAATGAGCAGTTCTTC.

J is TRBJ2-2 and V is TRBV18; unclear D gene. The V end lost 1 base, the J end lost 5 bases, and 5 bases lay between the germline ends. CDR3 length: 13 residues. CDR1 and CDR2 from the germline V gene are KGHSH and LQKENI. DNA for the CDR3: TGTGCCAGCTCACCACAGCGAACCGGGGAGCTGTTTTTT. Translated: CASSPQRTGELFF. Variable domain in full (rest from reference TRBV18 and TRBJ2-2): NAGVMQNPRHLVRRRGQEARLRCSPMKGHSHVYWYRQLPEEGLKFMVYLQKENIIDESGMPKERFSAEFPKEGPSILRIQQVVRGDSAAYFCASSPQRTGELFFGEGSRLTVL.

This sequence joins TRBV29-1 and TRBJ2-3; 7 bases match TRBD2. This CDR3 region has 14 residues. J gave up 5 bases and V 4 bases, and 9 bases lay outside the gene matches. Germline V gene sequence: CDR1 SQVTM, CDR2 ANQGSEA. The CDR3 DNA reads TGCAGCGTTGTTGGGGGGGTTAGTCAAGATACGCAGTATTTT. It translates to CSVVGGVSQDTQYF.

In this sample, this clone turned up a few times. The V gene is TRBV27, the J gene TRBJ1-2; 11 nucleotides align to TRBD1. With V trimmed by 3 bases and J by 6 bases, 6 bases remained unmatched. Looked up from germline, CDR1 is MNHEY and CDR2 is SMNVEV (reference sequence). This CDR3 comprises 15 residues. The CDR3 here is CASSLTGQGAHGYTF. Here the CDR3 DNA reads TGTGCCAGCAGTTTGACCGGACAGGGGGCCCATGGCTACACCTTC.

This clone was observed a handful of times. This sequence joins TRBV4-1 and TRBJ1-1; the D is unclear. The CDR3 consists of 18 residues. The V end was cut by 3 bases, the J end by 6 bases, with 26 bases between. The germline gives CDR1 MGHRA, CDR2 YSYEKL. The DNA of the CDR3 is TGCGCCAGCAGCCATATCACCCTCGAACAGACGAAAACGCCTGAAGCTTTCTTT. Its translation is CASSHITLEQTKTPEAFF.

In its sample, this clone was seen many times. This sequence joins TRBV2 and TRBJ1-1; 12 bases align to TRBD1. From germline, CDR1 is SNHLY and CDR2 FYNNEI. The V segment lost 6 bases and the J segment 5 bases; nucleotides outside the gene matches: 7. The CDR3 covers 15 residues. CDR3 sequence (DNA): TGTGCCAGCAGGGTACGGGGACAGGGGGCTACTGAAGCTTTCTTT. Protein: CASRVRGQGATEAFF.

The CDR3 region is CASRPTVPFHYTF. CDR3 DNA: TGTGCCAGCAGGCCCACGGTCCCGTTTCACTACACCTTC. This chain connects TRBV6-5 to TRBJ1-2; D gene uncertain. V was pared by 6 bases and J by 10 bases, with 18 bases between. The CDR3 consists of 13 residues. The V gene's germline CDR1 is MNHEY and CDR2 SVGAGI.

V is TRBV7-8 and J is TRBJ2-7, with TRBD1 identical over 7 bases. The length of the CDR3 is 16 residues. V lost 2 bases, J lost 4 bases, and 11 bases stayed unmatched. Germline V lookup: CDR1 SGHVS, CDR2 FQNEAQ. As DNA, the CDR3 is TGTGCCAGCAGCTTACAAGCGACAGGGCGAGGGTACGAGCAGTACTTC. Translating it yields CASSLQATGRGYEQYF.